One and the same sample provided the 4 T cell receptor beta chains below, sequenced in a study of blood T cell repertoires in COVID-19 (dated by TCRdb to 2018 to 2020). Receptor libraries were prepared by the immunoSEQ multiplex PCR assay. Entries here come from immuneACCESS through TCRdb and include only in-frame sequences with V and J called. Some clones fail to appear in such tables; in the studies checked, an unresolved V gene covers under half of the shortfall, and the cause of the remainder is unknown. The sample yields about 220,000 clones; around 82% were counted once. Around 2.7% of the sample comes from the top ten. The sequenced sample consisted of peripheral blood. All receptors come from a woman aged 25 to 39 who had recovered from COVID-19.

The chain employs TRBV12-5 and TRBJ2-1; 8 nucleotides agree with TRBD2. The junction had 15 bases not matched to a gene; V was cut back by 6 bases and J by 5 bases. The CDR3 length is 17 residues. CDR1 LGHNT and CDR2 FRNRAP come from the germline V gene. CDR3 residues: CASGPGWSAGVNNEQFF. The CDR3 bases are TGTGCTAGTGGACCCGGTTGGTCAGCGGGAGTTAACAATGAGCAGTTCTTC.

This clone appeared once. This sequence joins TRBV7-6 and TRBJ1-4; D gene ambiguous. The length of the CDR3 is 12 residues. CDR1 is SGHVS, CDR2 FNYEAQ, per germline. The V end lost 6 bases, the J end lost 8 bases, and 10 bases lay between the germline ends. The CDR3 sequence: CASSSGWEKLFF. The CDR3 DNA reads as TGTGCCAGCAGTTCAGGTTGGGAAAAACTGTTTTTT.

This chain links TRBV28 with TRBJ1-4, with TRBD1 matching over 8 bases. From germline, CDR1 is MDHEN and CDR2 SYDVKM. With 8 bases clipped from V and 6 bases from J, the junction kept 11 bases outside the gene matches. The CDR3 runs to 15 residues. CDR3 in DNA: TGTGCCAGCGGGACAGACAGGGGTTACGATGAAAAACTGTTTTTT. Protein product: CASGTDRGYDEKLFF.

This clone appeared many times. The chain uses TRBV2 and TRBJ2-1; possibly TRBD1 for D (6 bases). The germline V and J ends were trimmed by 6 bases and 3 bases, with 12 bases remaining between them. This CDR3 region has 14 residues. Germline V gene data show CDR1 as SNHLY and CDR2 as FYNNEI. CDR3 DNA: TGTGCCAGCAGGGACGGACAGCACTACAATGAGCAGTTCTTC. It is translated as CASRDGQHYNEQFF.